The 20 T cell receptor beta chains below were found in one sample sequenced in a study of T-cell reconstitution after alpha-beta-depleted transplantation in children. Preparation of the TCRbeta library involved a method that used unique molecular identifiers. One entry per CDR3 protein, called by TCRdb with MiXCR from the PCR reads. The table lists about 580,000 distinct CDR3 sequences, under 30% of them singletons. Sequenced here: PBMCs, mostly from graft donor cells, sampled 360 days after TCRalphabeta/CD19-depleted stem cell transplant. The receptors come from a boy less than two years old who had a stem cell transplant for acute myeloid leukemia, so the T cells may come from the graft donor.

This clonotype came up many times. CDR3 nucleotides: TGTGCCAGCATCCTGGATCGGGCCGGGGAGCTGTTTTTT. Translating it yields CASILDRAGELFF. This chain uses TRBV12-3 or TRBV12-4 with TRBJ2-2; D ambiguous. There are 13 residues in the CDR3. Trimming pared 7 bases from V and 6 bases from J, leaving 12 bases between.

This clonotype was picked up a small number of times. The chain combines TRBV7-6 with TRBJ2-3; 9 nucleotides align to TRBD2. Germline values: CDR1 SGHVS, CDR2 FNYEAQ. V was pared by 5 bases and J by 6 bases, with 12 bases of the junction left unmatched. CDR3 size: 16 residues. The CDR3 DNA follows: TGTGCCAGCAGCCTCCCCGCTAGCGGGGTTGAGGATACGCAGTATTTT. Protein sequence: CASSLPASGVEDTQYF.

This clonotype was found a few times. V is TRBV6-5 and J is TRBJ2-1; D unclear. Deletions cut 2 bases from V and 8 bases from J, with 16 bases between. Germline assignment: CDR1 MNHEY and CDR2 SVGAGI. CDR3 length equals 15 residues. CDR3 protein: CASSYVGRMGDEQFF. CDR3 sequence (DNA): TGTGCCAGCAGTTACGTGGGCAGGATGGGCGATGAGCAGTTCTTC.

The chain recombines TRBV12-3 or TRBV12-4 with TRBJ2-1, with D possibly called TRBD1 or TRBD2 (5 bases each). CDR3 length: 15 amino acids. Trimming took off 4 bases at V and 1 base at J, with 11 bases between the two ends. The CDR3 sequence: CASSSEGPSYNEQFF. The CDR3 DNA is TGTGCCAGCAGTTCAGAGGGACCGTCCTACAATGAGCAGTTCTTC.

J is TRBJ2-5 and V is TRBV20-1, with D unclear. Germline assignment: CDR1 DFQATT and CDR2 SNEGSKA (reference sequence). The CDR3 consists of 13 residues. The V end lost 3 bases, the J end lost 6 bases, and 14 bases lay between the germline ends. This CDR3 is CSASLQNPKTQYF. The CDR3 coding sequence is TGCAGTGCTAGCCTGCAGAATCCTAAGACCCAGTACTTC.

The gene calls are TRBV6-6 and TRBJ2-7, with D tentatively TRBD1 (6 bases). CDR3 size: 13 residues. The ends were cut back, 4 bases at V and 6 bases at J, with 13 bases in the middle. The germline V gene has CDR1 MNHNY and CDR2 SVGAGI (reference sequence). This CDR3 is CASSWGPVSEQYF. In DNA, the CDR3 is TGTGCCAGCAGTTGGGGGCCAGTCTCCGAGCAGTACTTC.

The rearrangement uses TRBV12-3 or TRBV12-4 and TRBJ1-2; no reliable D call. With 3 bases removed from V and 8 bases from J, the gap between germline ends came to 16 bases. The CDR3 totals 14 residues. The CDR3 bases are TGTGCCAGCAGTTTTGTGGAGGTGATGAGGGGCTACACCTTC. Residues: CASSFVEVMRGYTF.

At least ten counts were recorded for this clonotype. This chain connects TRBV20-1 to TRBJ2-2, with D possibly being TRBD2 (6 bases). The length of the CDR3 is 14 residues. Looked up from germline, CDR1 is DFQATT and CDR2 is SNEGSKA (reference sequence). Trimming removed 3 bases from V and 3 bases from J, with 11 bases in between. The CDR3 reads CSASWRADTGELFF. In DNA form, the CDR3 reads TGCAGTGCTAGTTGGAGGGCGGACACCGGGGAGCTGTTTTTT.

V gene TRBV7-6 combines with J gene TRBJ2-5, with TRBD1 identical over 7 bases. The CDR3 covers 15 residues. The germline CDR1 and CDR2 sequences are SGHVS and FNYEAQ. V was pared by 8 bases and J by 4 bases, with 13 bases of the junction left unmatched. The CDR3 DNA sequence: TGTGCCAGCCTTCCTGAGACAGGGTTGAGAGAGACCCAGTACTTC. Translation gives CASLPETGLRETQYF.

The table lists this clonotype with many counts. The chain employs TRBV21-1 and TRBJ1-5; the table's D call, TRBD1, was not checked against the DNA. TRBV21-1 is reported as a pseudogene. This CDR3 comprises 16 residues. The DNA for the CDR3 is TGTGCCAGCAGCAATGTTGGTAGGGGTGGCAATCAGCCCCAGCATTTT. Translating gives CASSNVGRGGNQPQHF.

This clonotype came up many times. V usage is TRBV28 and J usage is TRBJ2-3; 8 bases map to TRBD1. V shed 6 bases, J shed 1 base, and the junction held 9 bases outside the gene matches. The CDR3 is 16 amino acids. The germline CDR1 and CDR2 sequences are MDHEN and SYDVKM. CDR3 sequence: CASSPRKTGGTDTQYF. The CDR3, as DNA: TGTGCCAGCAGCCCTCGGAAGACAGGGGGCACAGATACGCAGTATTTT.

V gene TRBV11-2 combines with J gene TRBJ2-3, with TRBD2 matching 9 bases. V was pared by 3 bases and J by 4 bases, with 8 bases of the junction left unmatched. Germline assignment: CDR1 SGHAT and CDR2 FQNNGV. The CDR3 totals 16 residues. The CDR3 coding sequence is TGTGCCAGCAGCTTTCCTGGCGGGGGGGTCGCAGATACGCAGTATTTT. Its translation: CASSFPGGGVADTQYF.

This clonotype showed up many times. The chain employs TRBV6-5 and TRBJ2-3; 9 nucleotides align to TRBD2. The CDR3 contains 15 residues. The V segment lost 4 bases and the J segment 3 bases; nucleotides outside the gene matches: 5. In germline, CDR1 is MNHEY, CDR2 SVGAGI. The CDR3 coding sequence is TGTGCCAGCAGTTCCTCGACTAGCGGTACAGATACGCAGTATTTT. Its translation is CASSSSTSGTDTQYF.

The rearrangement uses TRBV6-5 and TRBJ2-4; either TRBD1 or TRBD2 may supply D (5 bases each). The CDR3 consists of 17 residues. Germline assignment: CDR1 MNHEY and CDR2 SVGAGI. The V end lost 4 bases, the J end lost 0 bases, and 16 bases lay between the germline ends. This chain's CDR3 is CASSSRTGLSAKNIQYF. The CDR3 bases are TGTGCCAGCAGTTCCAGGACGGGGCTATCAGCCAAAAACATTCAGTACTTC.

This chain uses TRBV5-1 with TRBJ2-2, with 7 bases aligning to TRBD1. The junction had 5 bases not matched to a gene; V was cut back by 5 bases and J by 4 bases. This CDR3 is built from 14 residues. CDR1 is SGHRS, CDR2 YFSETQ, per germline. The CDR3 loop is CASRDTGATGELFF. The CDR3 nucleotides are TGCGCCAGCAGGGATACAGGGGCCACCGGGGAGCTGTTTTTT.

The genes are TRBV12-3 or TRBV12-4 and TRBJ1-4, with D possibly matching TRBD1 (5 bases). The germline V and J ends were trimmed by 2 bases and 12 bases, with 19 bases remaining between them. CDR3 length: 15 residues. The CDR3, as DNA: TGTGCCAGCAGTTTACAGGGTATTCGGACGGATCAACTGTTTTTT. Translated, it gives CASSLQGIRTDQLFF.

This clonotype was seen many times. CDR3 sequence reads: CATVRTSGDETQYF. In DNA, the CDR3 is TGTGCCACCGTTCGGACTAGCGGGGATGAGACCCAGTACTTC. The V and J genes are TRBV10-3 and TRBJ2-5, with TRBD2 identical over 12 bases. Germline-derived CDR1 and CDR2 are ENHRY and SYGVKD. The CDR3 has 14 amino acids. The V gene end was trimmed by 10 bases and the J gene end by 5 bases; junction bases not matched to a gene: 8.

This rearrangement joins TRBV6-1 to TRBJ1-2; 10 bases match TRBD1. The ends lost 8 bases at V and 4 bases at J; junction bases unmatched: 16. Germline V gene sequence: CDR1 MNHNS, CDR2 SASEGT. This CDR3 is 17 amino acids long. CDR3 sequence: CASGTLGTGDSSYGYTF. For the CDR3, the DNA is TGTGCCAGCGGAACACTCGGGACAGGGGACTCTAGCTATGGCTACACCTTC.

This clonotype was found many times. V is TRBV24-1 and J is TRBJ2-5; 10 bases map to TRBD1. With V trimmed by 3 bases and J by 5 bases, 8 bases remained unmatched. CDR3 length: 16 amino acids. Germline CDR1 KGHDR, CDR2 SFDVKD. The chain's CDR3 is CATSDHRDRGEETQYF. The CDR3 DNA reads TGTGCCACCAGTGATCACCGGGACAGGGGTGAGGAGACCCAGTACTTC.

In this sample, this clonotype turned up a few times. The rearrangement links TRBV5-8 to TRBJ2-7; D possibly uses TRBD1 or TRBD2 (5 bases each). V was clipped by 6 bases and J by 1 base, with 17 bases between them. Germline CDR1 reads SGHTS; CDR2 reads YDEGEE. The CDR3 length is 15 residues. In DNA, the CDR3 is TGTGCCAGCACGACTCGGGGCTCTTCATCCTACGAGCAGTACTTC. As protein: CASTTRGSSSYEQYF.